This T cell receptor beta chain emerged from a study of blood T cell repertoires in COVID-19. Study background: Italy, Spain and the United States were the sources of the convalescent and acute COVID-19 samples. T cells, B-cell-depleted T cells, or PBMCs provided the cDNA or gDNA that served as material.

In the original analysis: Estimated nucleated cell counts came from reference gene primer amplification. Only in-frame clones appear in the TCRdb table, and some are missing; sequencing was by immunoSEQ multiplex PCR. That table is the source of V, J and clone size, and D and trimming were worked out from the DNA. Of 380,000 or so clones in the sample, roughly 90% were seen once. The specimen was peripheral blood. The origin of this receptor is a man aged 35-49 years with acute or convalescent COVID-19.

This chain's CDR3 is CASSIISSTDTQYF. CDR3 coding DNA: TGTGCCAGCAGCATCATTAGCAGCACAGATACGCAGTATTTT. This chain uses TRBV7-2 with TRBJ2-3; D not resolved. The ends were cut back, 5 bases at V and 0 bases at J, with 9 bases in the middle. The CDR3 consists of 14 residues. CDR1 and CDR2 (germline): SGHTA, FQGNSA.